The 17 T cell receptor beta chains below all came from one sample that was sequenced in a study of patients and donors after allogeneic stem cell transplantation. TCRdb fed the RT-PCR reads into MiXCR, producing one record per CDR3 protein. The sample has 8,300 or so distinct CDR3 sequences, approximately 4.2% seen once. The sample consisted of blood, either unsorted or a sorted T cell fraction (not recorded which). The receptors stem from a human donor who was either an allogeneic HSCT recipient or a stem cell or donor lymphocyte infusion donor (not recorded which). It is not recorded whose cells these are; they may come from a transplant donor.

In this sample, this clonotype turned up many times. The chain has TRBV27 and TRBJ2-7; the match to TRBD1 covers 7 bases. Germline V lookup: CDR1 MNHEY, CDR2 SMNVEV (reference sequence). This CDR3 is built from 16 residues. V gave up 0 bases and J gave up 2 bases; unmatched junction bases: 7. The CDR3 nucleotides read TGTGCCAGCAGTTTATCCCCGACAGGGACCCCCTACGAGCAGTACTTC. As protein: CASSLSPTGTPYEQYF.

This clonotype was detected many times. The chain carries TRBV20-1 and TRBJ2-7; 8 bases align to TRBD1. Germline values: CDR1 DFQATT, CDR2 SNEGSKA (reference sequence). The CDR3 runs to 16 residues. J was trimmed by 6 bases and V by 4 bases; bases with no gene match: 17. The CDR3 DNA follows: TGCAGTGCTAAGGCAGGGGGCGCAGGATCCCCTAGCGAGCAGTACTTC. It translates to CSAKAGGAGSPSEQYF.

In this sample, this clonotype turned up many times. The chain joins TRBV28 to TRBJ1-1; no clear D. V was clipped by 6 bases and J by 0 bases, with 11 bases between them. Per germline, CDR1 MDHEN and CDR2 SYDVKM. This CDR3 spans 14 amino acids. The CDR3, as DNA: TGTGCCAGCAGCCCGCACAGCATGAACACTGAAGCTTTCTTT. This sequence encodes CASSPHSMNTEAFF.

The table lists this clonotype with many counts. The CDR3 sequence is CASSVGQNSGNTIYF. As DNA, the CDR3 is TGTGCCAGCTCAGTGGGACAGAACTCTGGAAACACCATATATTTT. This rearrangement joins TRBV18 to TRBJ1-3; TRBD1 agrees at 7 bases. This CDR3 has 15 residues. The germline V gene encodes CDR1 KGHSH and CDR2 LQKENI. Trimming at V came to 5 bases and at J to 0 bases, leaving 4 bases not matched to a gene.

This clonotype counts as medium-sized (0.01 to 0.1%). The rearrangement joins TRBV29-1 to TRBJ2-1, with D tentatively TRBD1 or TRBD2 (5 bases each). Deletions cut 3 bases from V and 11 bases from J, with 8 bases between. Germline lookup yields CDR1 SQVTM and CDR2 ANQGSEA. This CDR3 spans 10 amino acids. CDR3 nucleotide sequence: TGCAGCGTTGAGAGGGACCAGCAGTTCTTC. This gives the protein CSVERDQQFF.

DNA of the CDR3: TGTGCCAGCCGCAAAATCGGGCAGGGGGACGAGCAGTACTTC. Encoded protein: CASRKIGQGDEQYF. This chain links TRBV27 with TRBJ2-7; the match to TRBD1 covers 7 bases. Trimming removed 8 bases from V and 5 bases from J; junction bases left unmatched: 12. CDR1 is MNHEY and CDR2 is SMNVEV in the germline V gene (reference sequence). This CDR3 has 14 residues.

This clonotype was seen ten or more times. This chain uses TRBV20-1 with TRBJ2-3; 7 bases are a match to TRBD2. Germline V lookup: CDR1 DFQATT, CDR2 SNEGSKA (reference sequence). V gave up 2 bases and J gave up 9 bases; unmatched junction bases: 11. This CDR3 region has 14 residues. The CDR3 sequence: CSARLLAAPGTQYF. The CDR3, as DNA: TGCAGTGCTAGATTGCTAGCGGCCCCCGGCACGCAGTATTTT.

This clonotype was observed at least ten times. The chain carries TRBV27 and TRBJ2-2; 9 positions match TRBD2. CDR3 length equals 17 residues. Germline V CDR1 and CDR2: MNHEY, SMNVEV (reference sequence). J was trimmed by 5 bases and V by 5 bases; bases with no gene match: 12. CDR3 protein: CASSLKAGLASTGELFF. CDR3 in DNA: TGTGCCAGCAGTCTAAAAGCGGGACTAGCTTCGACCGGGGAGCTGTTTTTT.

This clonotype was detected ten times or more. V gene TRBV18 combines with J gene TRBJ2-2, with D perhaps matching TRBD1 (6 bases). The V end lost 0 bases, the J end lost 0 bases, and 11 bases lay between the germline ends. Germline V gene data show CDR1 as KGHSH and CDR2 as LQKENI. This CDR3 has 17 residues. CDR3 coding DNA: TGTGCCAGCTCACCACCGAACAGGGTCCCGAACACCGGGGAGCTGTTTTTT. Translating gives CASSPPNRVPNTGELFF.

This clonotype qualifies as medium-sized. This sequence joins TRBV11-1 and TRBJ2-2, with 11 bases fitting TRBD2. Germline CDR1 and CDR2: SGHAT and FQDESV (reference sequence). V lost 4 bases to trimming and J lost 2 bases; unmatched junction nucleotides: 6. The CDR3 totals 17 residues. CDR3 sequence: CASSSRTSGRNTGELFF. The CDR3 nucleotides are TGTGCCAGCAGCTCCAGGACTAGCGGGCGCAACACCGGGGAGCTGTTTTTT.

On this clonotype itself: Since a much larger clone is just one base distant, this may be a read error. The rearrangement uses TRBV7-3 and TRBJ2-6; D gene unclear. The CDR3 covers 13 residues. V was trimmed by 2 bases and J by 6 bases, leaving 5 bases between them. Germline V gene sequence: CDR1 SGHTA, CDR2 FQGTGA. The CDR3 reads CASSLVVANVLTF. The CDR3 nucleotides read TGTGCCAGCAGCTTAGTTGTGGCCAACGTCCTGACTTTC. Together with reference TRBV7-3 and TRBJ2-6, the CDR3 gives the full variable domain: GAGVSQTPSNKVTEKGKYVELRCDPISGHTALYWYRQSLGQGPEFLIYFQGTGAADDSGLPNDRFFAVRPEGSVSTLKIQRTERGDSAVYLCASSLVVANVLTFGAGSRLTVL.

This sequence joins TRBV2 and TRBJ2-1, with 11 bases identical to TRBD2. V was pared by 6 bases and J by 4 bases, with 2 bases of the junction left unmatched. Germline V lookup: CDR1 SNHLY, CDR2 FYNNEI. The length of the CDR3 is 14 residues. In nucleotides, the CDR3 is TGTGCCAGCAGGGTAGCGGGGGGGTACAATGAGCAGTTCTTC. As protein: CASRVAGGYNEQFF.

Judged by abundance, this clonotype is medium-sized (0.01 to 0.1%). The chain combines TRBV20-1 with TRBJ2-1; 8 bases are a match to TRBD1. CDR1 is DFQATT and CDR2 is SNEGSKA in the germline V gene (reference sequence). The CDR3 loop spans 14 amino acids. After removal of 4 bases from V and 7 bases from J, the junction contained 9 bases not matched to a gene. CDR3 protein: CSAKTGVEGNEQFF. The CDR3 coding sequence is TGCAGTGCTAAGACAGGGGTTGAGGGGAATGAGCAGTTCTTC.

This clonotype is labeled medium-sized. This chain's CDR3 is CASSPRGSGNTIYF. In DNA, the CDR3 is TGTGCCAGCAGCCCCCGGGGGTCTGGAAACACCATATATTTT. The chain joins TRBV3-1 to TRBJ1-3; TRBD1 might be the D (5 bases). Between the trimmed V and J ends, which lost 4 bases and 1 base, there was a span of 8 bases. The germline V gene has CDR1 LGHDT and CDR2 YNNKEL (reference sequence). The CDR3 consists of 14 residues.

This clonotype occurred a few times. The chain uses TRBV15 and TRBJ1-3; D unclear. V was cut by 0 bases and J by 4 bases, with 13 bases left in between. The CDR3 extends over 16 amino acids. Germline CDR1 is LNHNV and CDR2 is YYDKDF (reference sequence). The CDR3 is CATSRDTEAPGNTIYF. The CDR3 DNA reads TGTGCCACCAGCAGAGATACTGAGGCCCCGGGAAACACCATATATTTT.

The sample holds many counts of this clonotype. The DNA of the CDR3 is TGTGCCAGCAGTTTAGGCGGACAGCCCTACTACGAGCAGTACTTC. Translating gives CASSLGGQPYYEQYF. The gene calls are TRBV12-3 or TRBV12-4 and TRBJ2-7; tentative D call: TRBD1 (6 bases). Trimming stripped 1 base from V and 3 bases from J, with 13 bases between. The CDR3 runs to 15 residues.

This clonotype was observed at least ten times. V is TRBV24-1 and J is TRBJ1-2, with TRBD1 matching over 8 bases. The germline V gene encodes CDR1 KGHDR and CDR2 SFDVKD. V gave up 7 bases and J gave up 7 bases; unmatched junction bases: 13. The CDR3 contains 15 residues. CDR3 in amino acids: CATSKPGQEVGGYTF. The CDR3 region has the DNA TGTGCCACCAGCAAACCGGGACAGGAAGTAGGTGGCTACACCTTC.